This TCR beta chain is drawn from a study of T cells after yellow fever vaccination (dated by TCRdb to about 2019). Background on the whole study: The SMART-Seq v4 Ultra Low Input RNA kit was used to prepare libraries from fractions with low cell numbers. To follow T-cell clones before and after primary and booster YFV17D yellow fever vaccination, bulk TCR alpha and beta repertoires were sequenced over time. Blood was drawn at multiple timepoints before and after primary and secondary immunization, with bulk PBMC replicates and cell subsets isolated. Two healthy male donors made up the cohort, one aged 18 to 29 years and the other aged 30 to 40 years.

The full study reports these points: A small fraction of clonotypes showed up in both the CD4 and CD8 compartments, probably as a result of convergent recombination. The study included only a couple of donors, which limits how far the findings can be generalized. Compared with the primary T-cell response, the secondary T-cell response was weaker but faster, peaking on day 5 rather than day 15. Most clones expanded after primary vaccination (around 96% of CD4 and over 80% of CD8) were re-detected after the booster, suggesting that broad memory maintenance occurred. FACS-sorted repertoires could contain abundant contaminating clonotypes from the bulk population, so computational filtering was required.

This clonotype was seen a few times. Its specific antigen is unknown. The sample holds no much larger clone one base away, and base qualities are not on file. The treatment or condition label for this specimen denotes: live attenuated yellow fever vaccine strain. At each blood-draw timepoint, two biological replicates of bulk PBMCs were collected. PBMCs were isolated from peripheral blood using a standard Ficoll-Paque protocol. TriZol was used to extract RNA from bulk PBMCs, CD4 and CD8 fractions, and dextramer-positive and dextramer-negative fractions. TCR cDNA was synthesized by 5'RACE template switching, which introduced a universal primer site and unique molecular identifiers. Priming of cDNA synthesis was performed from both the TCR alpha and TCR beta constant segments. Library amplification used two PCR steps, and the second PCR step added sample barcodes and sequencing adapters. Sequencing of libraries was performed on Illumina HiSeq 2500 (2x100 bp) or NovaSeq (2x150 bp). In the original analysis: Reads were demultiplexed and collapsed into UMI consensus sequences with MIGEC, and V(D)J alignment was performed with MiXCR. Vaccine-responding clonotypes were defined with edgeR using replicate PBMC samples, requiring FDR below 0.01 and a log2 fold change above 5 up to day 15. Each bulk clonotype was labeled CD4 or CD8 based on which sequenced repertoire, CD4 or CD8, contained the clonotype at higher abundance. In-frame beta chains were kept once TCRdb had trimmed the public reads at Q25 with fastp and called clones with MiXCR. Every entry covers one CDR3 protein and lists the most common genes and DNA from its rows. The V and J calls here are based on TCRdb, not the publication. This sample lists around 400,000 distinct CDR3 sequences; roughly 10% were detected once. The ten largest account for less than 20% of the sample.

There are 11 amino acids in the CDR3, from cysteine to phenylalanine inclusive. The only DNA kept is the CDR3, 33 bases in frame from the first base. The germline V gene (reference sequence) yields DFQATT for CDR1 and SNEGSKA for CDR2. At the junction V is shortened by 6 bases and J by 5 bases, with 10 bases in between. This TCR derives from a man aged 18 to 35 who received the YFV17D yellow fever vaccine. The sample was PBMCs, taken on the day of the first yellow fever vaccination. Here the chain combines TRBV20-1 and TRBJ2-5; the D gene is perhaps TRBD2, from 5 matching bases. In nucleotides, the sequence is TGCAGTGCCGGGGTTGGGGAGACCCAGTACTTC. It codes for CSAGVGETQYF.